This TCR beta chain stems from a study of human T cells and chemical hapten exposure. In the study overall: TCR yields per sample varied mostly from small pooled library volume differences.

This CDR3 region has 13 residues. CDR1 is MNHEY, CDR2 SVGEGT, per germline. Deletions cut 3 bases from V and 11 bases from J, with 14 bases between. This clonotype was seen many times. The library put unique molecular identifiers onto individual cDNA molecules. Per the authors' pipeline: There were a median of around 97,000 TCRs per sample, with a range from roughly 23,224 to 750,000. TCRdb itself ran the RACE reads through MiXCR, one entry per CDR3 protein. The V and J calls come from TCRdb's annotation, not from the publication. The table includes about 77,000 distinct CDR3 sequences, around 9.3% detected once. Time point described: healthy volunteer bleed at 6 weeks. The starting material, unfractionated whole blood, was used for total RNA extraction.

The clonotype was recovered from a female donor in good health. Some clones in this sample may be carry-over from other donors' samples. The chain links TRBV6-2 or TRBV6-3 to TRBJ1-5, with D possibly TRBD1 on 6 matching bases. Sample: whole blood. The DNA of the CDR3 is TGTGCCAGCAGTTATTCCCCACCAGGGGCCCAGCATTTT. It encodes CASSYSPPGAQHF.